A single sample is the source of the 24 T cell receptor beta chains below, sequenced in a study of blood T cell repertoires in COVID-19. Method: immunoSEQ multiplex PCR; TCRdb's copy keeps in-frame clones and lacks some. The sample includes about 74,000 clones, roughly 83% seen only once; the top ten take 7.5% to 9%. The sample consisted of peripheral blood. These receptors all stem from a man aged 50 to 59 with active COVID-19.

The CDR3: CSVDRVDETQYF. For the CDR3, the DNA is TGCAGCGTAGACAGGGTTGACGAGACCCAGTACTTC. The V call is TRBV29-1, the J call TRBJ2-5, with TRBD1 matching 7 bases. Trimming removed 6 bases from V and 5 bases from J; junction bases left unmatched: 6. CDR3 length: 12 amino acids. Germline V gene data show CDR1 as SQVTM and CDR2 as ANQGSEA.

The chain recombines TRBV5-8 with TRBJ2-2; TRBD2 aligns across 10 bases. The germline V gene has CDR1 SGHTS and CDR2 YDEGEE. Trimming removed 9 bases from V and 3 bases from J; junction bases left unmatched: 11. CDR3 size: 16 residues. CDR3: CATPEGTSVDTGELFF. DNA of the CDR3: TGTGCCACCCCCGAAGGGACTAGCGTTGACACCGGGGAGCTGTTTTTT.

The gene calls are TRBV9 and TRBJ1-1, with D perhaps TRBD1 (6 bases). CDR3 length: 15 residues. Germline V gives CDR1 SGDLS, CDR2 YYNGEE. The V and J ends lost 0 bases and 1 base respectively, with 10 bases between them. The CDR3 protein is CASSVVWTANTEAFF. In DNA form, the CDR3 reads TGTGCCAGCAGCGTAGTGTGGACAGCGAACACTGAAGCTTTCTTT.

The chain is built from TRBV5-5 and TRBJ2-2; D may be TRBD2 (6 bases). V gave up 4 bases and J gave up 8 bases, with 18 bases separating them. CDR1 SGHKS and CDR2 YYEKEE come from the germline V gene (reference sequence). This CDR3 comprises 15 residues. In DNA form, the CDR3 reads TGTGCCAGCAGCGAAGGGACCCCAGGGACTGGGGAGCTGTTTTTT. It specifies CASSEGTPGTGELFF. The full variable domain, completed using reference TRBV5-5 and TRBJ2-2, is DAGVTQSPTHLIKTRGQQVTLRCSPISGHKSVSWYQQVLGQGPQFIFQYYEKEERGRGNFPDRFSARQFPNYSSELNVNALLLGDSALYLCASSEGTPGTGELFFGEGSRLTVL.

The CDR3 loop reads CASSLTGTSESPSETQYF. For the CDR3, the DNA is TGCGCCAGCAGCTTGACCGGGACTAGCGAAAGCCCTTCTGAGACCCAGTACTTC. The V gene is TRBV5-1, the J gene TRBJ2-5; the match to TRBD2 covers 10 bases. The CDR3 is 18 amino acids. Germline values: CDR1 SGHRS, CDR2 YFSETQ. V lost 1 base and J lost 5; bases outside the gene matches: 14. Full variable domain (outside the CDR3, taken from reference TRBV5-1 and TRBJ2-5): KAGVTQTPRYLIKTRGQQVTLSCSPISGHRSVSWYQQTPGQGLQFLFEYFSETQRNKGNFPGRFSGRQFSNSRSEMNVSTLELGDSALYLCASSLTGTSESPSETQYFGPGTRLLVL.

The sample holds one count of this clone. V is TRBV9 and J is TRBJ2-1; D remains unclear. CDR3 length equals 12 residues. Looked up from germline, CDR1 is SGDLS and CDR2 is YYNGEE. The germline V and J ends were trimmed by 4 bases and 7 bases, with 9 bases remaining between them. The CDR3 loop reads CASSPQRNEQFF. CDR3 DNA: TGTGCCAGCAGCCCCCAGCGTAATGAGCAGTTCTTC.

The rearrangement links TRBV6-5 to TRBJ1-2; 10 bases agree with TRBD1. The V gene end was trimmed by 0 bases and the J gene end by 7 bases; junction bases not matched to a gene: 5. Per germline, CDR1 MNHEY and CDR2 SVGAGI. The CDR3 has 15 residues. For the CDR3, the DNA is TGTGCCAGCAGTTACTCCTTGGGACAGGGGCTTGGCTACACCTTC. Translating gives CASSYSLGQGLGYTF.

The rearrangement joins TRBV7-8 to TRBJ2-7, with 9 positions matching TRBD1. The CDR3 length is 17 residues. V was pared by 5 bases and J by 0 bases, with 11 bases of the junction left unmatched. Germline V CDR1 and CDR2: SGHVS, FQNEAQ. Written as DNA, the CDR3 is TGTGCCAGCAGCAAAGCCGGGACAGGGAAGAGCTCCTACGAGCAGTACTTC. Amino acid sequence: CASSKAGTGKSSYEQYF.

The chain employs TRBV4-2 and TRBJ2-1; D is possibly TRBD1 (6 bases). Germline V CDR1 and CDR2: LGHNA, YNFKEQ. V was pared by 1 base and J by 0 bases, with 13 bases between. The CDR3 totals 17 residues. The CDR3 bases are TGTGCCAGCAGCCAAGGATACAGGGAGAGCTCCTACAATGAGCAGTTCTTC. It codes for CASSQGYRESSYNEQFF.

DNA of the CDR3: TGCGCCAGCAGCCGGACAGGGGGCGAGCAGTACTTC. Translating it yields CASSRTGGEQYF. This rearrangement joins TRBV4-1 to TRBJ2-7; 10 bases fit TRBD1. Germline CDR1 MGHRA, CDR2 YSYEKL. CDR3 size: 12 residues. V dropped 4 bases and J dropped 6; count of bases not matched to a gene: 0.

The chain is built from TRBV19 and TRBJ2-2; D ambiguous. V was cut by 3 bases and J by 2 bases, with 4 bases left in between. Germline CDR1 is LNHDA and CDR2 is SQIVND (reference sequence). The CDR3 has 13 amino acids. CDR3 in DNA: TGTGCCAGTAGTATCGGTAACACCGGGGAGCTGTTTTTT. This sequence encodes CASSIGNTGELFF.

The CDR3, as DNA: TGTGCCAGCAGCCAAGATCAGGCCCCCTCATATTTT. Translated: CASSQDQAPSYF. This rearrangement joins TRBV3-1 (or the pseudogene TRBV3-2) to TRBJ2-3; D is uncertain. The ends were cut back, 0 bases at V and 15 bases at J, with 13 bases in the middle. Germline V CDR1 and CDR2: LGHDT, YNNKEL (reference sequence). The CDR3 extends over 12 amino acids.

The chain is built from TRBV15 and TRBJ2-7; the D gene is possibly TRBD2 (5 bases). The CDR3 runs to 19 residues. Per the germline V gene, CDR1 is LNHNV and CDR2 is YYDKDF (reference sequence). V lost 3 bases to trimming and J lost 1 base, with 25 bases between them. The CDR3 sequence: CATSSPPGLALSGSYEQYF. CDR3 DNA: TGTGCCACCAGCAGTCCGCCGGGTCTAGCCCTCTCCGGATCCTACGAGCAGTACTTC.

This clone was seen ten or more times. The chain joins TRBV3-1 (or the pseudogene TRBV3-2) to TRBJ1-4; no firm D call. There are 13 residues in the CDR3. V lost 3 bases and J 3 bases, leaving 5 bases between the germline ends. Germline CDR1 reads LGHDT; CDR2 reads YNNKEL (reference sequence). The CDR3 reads CASSHGANEKLFF. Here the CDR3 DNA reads TGTGCCAGCAGCCACGGAGCTAATGAAAAACTGTTTTTT.

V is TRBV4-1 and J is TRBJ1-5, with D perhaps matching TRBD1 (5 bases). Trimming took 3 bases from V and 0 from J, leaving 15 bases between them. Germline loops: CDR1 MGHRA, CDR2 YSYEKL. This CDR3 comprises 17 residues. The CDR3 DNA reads TGCGCCAGCAGCCAGGTCGACAGTCGCTATAGCAATCAGCCCCAGCATTTT. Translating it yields CASSQVDSRYSNQPQHF.

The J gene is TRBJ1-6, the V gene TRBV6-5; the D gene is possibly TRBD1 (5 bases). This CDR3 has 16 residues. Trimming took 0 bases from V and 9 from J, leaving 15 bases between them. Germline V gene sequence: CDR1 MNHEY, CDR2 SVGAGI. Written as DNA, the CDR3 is TGTGCCAGCAGTTACTCGAGGCAGGGTTTGAGTTCACCCCTCCACTTT. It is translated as CASSYSRQGLSSPLHF.

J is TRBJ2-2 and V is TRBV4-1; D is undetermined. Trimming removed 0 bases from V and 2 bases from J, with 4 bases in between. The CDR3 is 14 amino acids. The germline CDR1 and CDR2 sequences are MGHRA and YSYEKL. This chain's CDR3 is CASSQDPNTGELFF. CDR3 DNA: TGCGCCAGCAGCCAAGATCCTAACACCGGGGAGCTGTTTTTT.

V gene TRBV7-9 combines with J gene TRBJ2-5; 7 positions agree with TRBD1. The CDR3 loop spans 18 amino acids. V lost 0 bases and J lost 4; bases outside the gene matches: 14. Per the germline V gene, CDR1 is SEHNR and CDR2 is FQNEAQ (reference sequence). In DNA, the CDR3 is TGTGCCAGCAGCTTAGCCGTTTTTACACAGGGGTCGGGAGAGACCCAGTACTTC. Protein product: CASSLAVFTQGSGETQYF.

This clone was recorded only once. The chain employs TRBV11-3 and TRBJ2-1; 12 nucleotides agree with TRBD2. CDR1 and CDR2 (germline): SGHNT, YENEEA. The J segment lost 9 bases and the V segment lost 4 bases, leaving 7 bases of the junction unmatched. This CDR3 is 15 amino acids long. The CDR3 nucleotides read TGTGCCAGCAGCTCACTAGCGGGGGGTAGTAGTGAGCAGTTCTTC. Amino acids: CASSSLAGGSSEQFF.

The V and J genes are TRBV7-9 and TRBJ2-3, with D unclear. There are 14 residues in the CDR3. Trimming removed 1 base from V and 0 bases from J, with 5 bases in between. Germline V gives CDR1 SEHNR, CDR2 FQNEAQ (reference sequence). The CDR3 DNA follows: TGTGCCAGCAGCTTAGGTACTAGCACAGATACGCAGTATTTT. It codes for CASSLGTSTDTQYF.

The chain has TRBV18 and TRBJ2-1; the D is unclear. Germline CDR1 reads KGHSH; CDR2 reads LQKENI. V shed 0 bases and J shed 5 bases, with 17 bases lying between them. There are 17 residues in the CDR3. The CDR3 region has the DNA TGTGCCAGCTCACCACCCCCCCTGTTAGCCGGCGACAATGAGCAGTTCTTC. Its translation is CASSPPPLLAGDNEQFF.

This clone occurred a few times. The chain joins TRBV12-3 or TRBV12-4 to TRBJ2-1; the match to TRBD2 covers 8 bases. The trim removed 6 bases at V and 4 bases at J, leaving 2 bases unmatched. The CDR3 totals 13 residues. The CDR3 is CASSRGGYNEQFF. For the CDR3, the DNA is TGTGCCAGCAGCCGGGGGGGATACAATGAGCAGTTCTTC.

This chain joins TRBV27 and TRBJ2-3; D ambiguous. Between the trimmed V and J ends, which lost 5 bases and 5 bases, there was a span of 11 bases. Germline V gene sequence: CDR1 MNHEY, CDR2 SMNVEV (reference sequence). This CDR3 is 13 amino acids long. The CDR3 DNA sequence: TGTGCCAGCAGTCCACGTTTTAGAGATACGCAGTATTTT. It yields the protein CASSPRFRDTQYF.

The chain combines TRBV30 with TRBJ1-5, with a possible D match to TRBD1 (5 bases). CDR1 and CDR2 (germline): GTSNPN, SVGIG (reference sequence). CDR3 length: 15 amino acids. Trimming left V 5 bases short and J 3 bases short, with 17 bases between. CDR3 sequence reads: CAWASKGLFNQPQHF. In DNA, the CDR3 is TGTGCCTGGGCGAGTAAGGGACTGTTCAATCAGCCCCAGCATTTT.